These T cell receptor beta chains were read from a single sample in a study of cytomegalovirus exposure and HLA in healthy donors. Repertoires were generated with immunoSEQ multiplex PCR, while TCRdb's copy carries only in-frame clones and drops some. The repertoire has approximately 50,000 clones, 65% to 90% of them found once; the top ten carry more than 3.5%. The sequencing input was PBMCs. These receptors came from a young man in good health and CMV-seronegative. Both conserved end residues are part of each CDR3. The D gene is left open where the match is weak. A clone size is listed for some rows: how often the clone was seen (once, few, many), or a class if it is expanded.

j_call,v_call,d_call,clone_size,cdr3_aa,cdr3_nt
TRBJ2-1,TRBV18,TRBD2,.,CASSPALAGVDNEQFF,TGTGCCAGCTCACCAGCTCTAGCGGGAGTGGACAATGAGCAGTTCTTC
TRBJ2-7,TRBV10-1,TRBD1,.,CASSEGQGSYEQYF,TGCGCCAGCAGTGAAGGACAGGGGTCCTACGAGCAGTACTTC
TRBJ1-6,TRBV7-9,.,.,CASSLSAGAPLHF,TGTGCCAGCAGCTTATCCGCAGGGGCACCCCTCCACTTT
TRBJ2-3,TRBV10-3,.,.,CAIKGTSGLDTQYF,TGTGCCATCAAGGGGACCAGCGGGTTGGATACGCAGTATTTT
TRBJ2-1,TRBV2,.,.,CASTLTRAAYNEQFF,TGTGCCAGCACCCTTACTAGAGCCGCCTACAATGAGCAGTTCTTC
TRBJ2-3,TRBV11-3,.,.,CASSLRQGDTDTQYF,TGTGCCAGCAGCTTAAGGCAGGGTGATACAGATACGCAGTATTTT
TRBJ1-2,TRBV20-1,.,.,CSPTSWGYTF,TGCAGTCCCACATCGTGGGGCTACACCTTC
TRBJ1-2,TRBV2,.,once,CASSEAAFANYGYTF,TGTGCCAGCAGCGAAGCAGCCTTCGCTAACTATGGCTACACCTTC
TRBJ2-1,TRBV6-1,.,.,CASSAVDEQFF,TGTGCCAGCAGTGCTGTTGATGAGCAGTTCTTC
TRBJ2-1,TRBV5-1,TRBD2,few,CASSLISGYNEQFF,TGCGCCAGCAGCTTGATTAGCGGGTACAATGAGCAGTTCTTC
TRBJ1-5,TRBV2,.,.,CASRFVLQGYSNQPQHF,TGTGCCAGCAGGTTTGTCCTCCAGGGCTATAGCAATCAGCCCCAGCATTTT
TRBJ2-1,TRBV6-6,TRBD2,.,CASSLQVAGAYNEQFF,TGTGCCAGCAGCCTACAGGTAGCGGGGGCCTACAATGAGCAGTTCTTC
TRBJ2-5,TRBV9,.,.,CASSAYRIAETQYF,TGTGCCAGCAGCGCATACAGAATCGCAGAGACCCAGTACTTC
TRBJ1-2,TRBV27,.,.,CASSLKGGAVDYGYTF,TGTGCCAGCAGCCTGAAGGGGGGGGCGGTGGACTATGGCTACACCTTC
TRBJ2-1,TRBV5-1,TRBD2,.,CASSLATSGSHEQFF,TGCGCCAGCAGCTTGGCGACTAGCGGGAGCCATGAGCAGTTCTTC
TRBJ2-5,TRBV6-1,.,.,CASSSPRGLGGAQYF,TGTGCCAGCAGTAGCCCTAGAGGACTGGGTGGGGCCCAGTACTTC
TRBJ2-2,TRBV30,TRBD2,.,CAWNSGSDAGELFF,TGTGCCTGGAATAGCGGGAGTGACGCCGGGGAGCTGTTTTTT
TRBJ1-6,TRBV6-4,.,once,CASSLRGSNSPLHF,TGTGCCAGCAGTCTCAGGGGATCTAATTCACCCCTCCACTTT
TRBJ2-7,TRBV27,TRBD1,.,CASSLPGTGLDEQYF,TGTGCCAGCAGTTTACCCGGGACAGGTCTAGACGAGCAGTACTTC
TRBJ1-2,TRBV7-9,.,few,CASSLGDTLYGYTF,TGTGCCAGCAGCTTAGGGGACACCCTCTATGGCTACACCTTC
TRBJ2-7,TRBV7-2,.,once,CASSLNKPLPVPEQYF,TGTGCCAGCAGCTTAAATAAGCCCCTACCCGTCCCCGAGCAGTACTTC
TRBJ2-5,TRBV13,.,once,CASSSSEGVGETQYF,TGTGCCAGCAGCTCCTCTGAGGGAGTCGGAGAGACCCAGTACTTC
TRBJ2-1,TRBV4-3,.,.,CASSQEVAGWNGSEQFF,TGCGCCAGCAGCCAAGAGGTGGCAGGGTGGAACGGGAGTGAGCAGTTCTTC
TRBJ2-1,TRBV5-6,.,.,CASSVGQPNEQFF,TGTGCCAGCAGCGTCGGACAGCCCAATGAGCAGTTCTTC
TRBJ2-1,TRBV29-1,.,.,CSFVMSSYNEQFF,TGCAGCTTTGTAATGAGCTCCTACAATGAGCAGTTCTTC
TRBJ2-7,TRBV6-5,TRBD2,.,CASSRTSGWGEQYF,TGTGCCAGCAGTAGGACTAGCGGGTGGGGGGAGCAGTACTTC
TRBJ2-2,TRBV4-3,.,.,CASSQAVWAIGGELFF,TGCGCCAGCAGCCAGGCCGTGTGGGCCATTGGCGGGGAGCTGTTTTTT
TRBJ2-7,TRBV10-3,TRBD1,.,CAISEKGQVLNEQYF,TGTGCCATCAGTGAAAAGGGACAGGTCCTAAACGAGCAGTACTTC
TRBJ2-1,TRBV4-1,.,.,CASSQVPSVDEQFF,TGCGCCAGCAGCCAAGTCCCTAGCGTGGATGAGCAGTTCTTC
TRBJ2-1,TRBV5-1,TRBD1,.,CASSSSGTGYEQFF,TGCGCCAGCAGCTCCTCCGGGACAGGGTATGAGCAGTTCTTC
TRBJ1-2,TRBV5-6,TRBD1,.,CASSLGDRGHYGYTF,TGTGCCAGCAGCTTGGGGGACAGGGGGCACTATGGCTACACCTTC
TRBJ1-1,TRBV10-2,.,.,CASSEEQEAFF,TGCGCCAGCAGTGAGGAACAGGAAGCTTTCTTT
TRBJ2-7,TRBV29-1,TRBD2,.,CSVLAGPIYEQYF,TGCAGCGTTCTAGCGGGGCCAATCTACGAGCAGTACTTC
TRBJ1-2,TRBV7-6,TRBD1,.,CASSPGQGGYGYTF,TGTGCCAGCAGCCCAGGACAGGGGGGCTATGGCTACACCTTC
TRBJ2-3,TRBV25-1,.,.,CASSEYGLAIGMDTQYF,TGTGCCAGCAGTGAATATGGGCTAGCCATAGGGATGGATACGCAGTATTTT
TRBJ1-4,TRBV19,.,.,CASRETGPNEKLFF,TGTGCCAGTAGGGAGACAGGCCCTAATGAAAAACTGTTTTTT
TRBJ2-6,TRBV6-4,.,.,CAGRPNGANVLTF,TGTGCCGGCAGGCCTAACGGGGCCAACGTCCTGACTTTC
TRBJ2-7,TRBV10-2,TRBD2,.,CASSERASGAREQYF,TGCGCCAGCAGTGAACGGGCTAGCGGGGCCCGGGAGCAGTACTTC
TRBJ1-2,TRBV7-9,.,.,CSSVGPLLIYTF,TGTTCCAGCGTGGGGCCGCTCTTAATCTACACCTTC
TRBJ2-2,TRBV27,TRBD1,.,CASSSRQGTTGELFF,TGTGCCAGCAGTTCACGACAGGGGACCACCGGGGAGCTGTTTTTT
TRBJ2-5,TRBV5-8,.,.,CASRLRGAYETQYF,TGTGCCAGCAGGCTTCGGGGGGCGTACGAGACCCAGTACTTC
TRBJ2-5,TRBV5-4,TRBD1,.,CASSYRGQGETQYF,TGTGCCAGCAGCTACAGGGGGCAGGGGGAGACCCAGTACTTC
TRBJ2-3,TRBV7-9,TRBD2,.,CASSFAGGGGTDTQYF,TGTGCCAGCAGCTTCGCCGGGGGGGGTGGGACAGATACGCAGTATTTT
TRBJ2-7,TRBV5-4,TRBD2,.,CASSYGLAGISPHVEQYF,TGTGCCAGCAGCTACGGACTAGCGGGAATATCCCCCCACGTCGAGCAGTACTTC
TRBJ1-1,TRBV9,.,.,CASSVAPLDSWYTEAFF,TGTGCCAGCAGCGTAGCCCCGTTGGACAGTTGGTACACTGAAGCTTTCTTT
TRBJ2-3,TRBV6-1,TRBD1,once,CASSVRQGALGTDTQYF,TGTGCCAGCAGTGTCCGACAGGGGGCTCTAGGAACAGATACGCAGTATTTT
TRBJ2-7,TRBV21-1,.,.,CASPIRSEQYF,TGTGCCAGCCCCATTAGGAGCGAGCAGTACTTC
TRBJ2-7,TRBV9,TRBD1,.,CASSLGTGSYEQYF,TGTGCCAGCAGCCTAGGGACAGGGTCTTACGAGCAGTACTTC
TRBJ2-3,TRBV9,.,few,CASSAFTDTQYF,TGTGCCAGCAGCGCCTTCACAGATACGCAGTATTTT
TRBJ2-7,TRBV18,TRBD1,.,CASSPSPTGGTYEQYF,TGTGCCAGCTCACCTTCCCCTACAGGGGGGACTTACGAGCAGTACTTC
TRBJ1-3,TRBV11-3,TRBD1,.,CASSSGQGAFGNTIYF,TGTGCCAGCAGCTCAGGACAGGGGGCATTTGGAAACACCATATATTTT
TRBJ2-1,TRBV5-6,.,.,CASSPRGGALDYNEQFF,TGTGCCAGCAGCCCTAGGGGGGGCGCGCTAGACTACAATGAGCAGTTCTTC
TRBJ1-3,TRBV6-5,TRBD1,.,CASSQGGPGNTIYF,TGTGCCAGCAGTCAGGGGGGACCTGGAAACACCATATATTTT
TRBJ1-5,TRBV19,TRBD1,.,CASSRDSLVGPQHF,TGTGCCAGTAGTAGGGACAGTCTGGTGGGGCCCCAGCATTTT
TRBJ2-1,TRBV5-1,TRBD1,few,CASSLGTGAYNEQFF,TGCGCCAGCAGCTTGGGGACAGGGGCTTACAATGAGCAGTTCTTC
TRBJ1-6,TRBV5-1,TRBD1,once,CASSLGGTGSSPLHF,TGCGCCAGCAGCTTGGGGGGGACAGGAAGCTCACCCCTCCACTTT
TRBJ2-2,TRBV7-6,TRBD2,once,CASSPRRGGNTGELFF,TGTGCCAGCAGCCCCCGGCGGGGGGGGAACACCGGGGAGCTGTTTTTT